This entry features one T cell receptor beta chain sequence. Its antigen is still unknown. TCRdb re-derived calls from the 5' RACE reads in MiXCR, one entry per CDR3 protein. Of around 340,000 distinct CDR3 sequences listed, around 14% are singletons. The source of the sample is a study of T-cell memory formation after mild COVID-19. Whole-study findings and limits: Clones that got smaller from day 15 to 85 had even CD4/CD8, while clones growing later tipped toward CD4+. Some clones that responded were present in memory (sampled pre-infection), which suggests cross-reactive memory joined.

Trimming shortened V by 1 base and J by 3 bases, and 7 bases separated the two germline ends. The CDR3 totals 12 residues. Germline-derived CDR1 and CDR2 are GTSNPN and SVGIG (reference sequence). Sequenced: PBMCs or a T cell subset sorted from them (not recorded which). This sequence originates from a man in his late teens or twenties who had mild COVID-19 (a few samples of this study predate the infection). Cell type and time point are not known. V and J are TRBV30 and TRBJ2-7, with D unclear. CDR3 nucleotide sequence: TGTGCCTGGAGTGAGCCTCACTACGAGCAGTACTTC. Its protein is CAWSEPHYEQYF. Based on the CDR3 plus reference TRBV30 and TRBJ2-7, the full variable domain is SQTIHQWPATLVQPVGSPLSLECTVEGTSNPNLYWYRQAAGRGLQLLFYSVGIGQISSEVPQNLSASRPQDRQFILSSKKLLLSDSGFYLCAWSEPHYEQYFGPGTRLTVT.